This note documents a single TCR beta chain sequence. The antigen is undetermined. They ran version v3.0 of the immunoSEQ assay at survey level. Profiled with immunoSEQ multiplex PCR; TCRdb holds only in-frame clones, not every one. The sample has around 17,000 clones, over 60% seen once. The germline V gene has CDR1 SGHRS and CDR2 YFSETQ. The CDR3 consists of 14 residues. The J segment lost 9 bases and the V segment lost 4 bases, leaving 7 bases of the junction unmatched. This entry belongs to a study of long-term antiretroviral therapy in people with HIV. Study-wide findings and caveats: Post-ART, diversity grew, though it stayed under transplant donor control levels. ART adherence was not documented, and neither viral resistance nor therapy changes had any data. HIV repertoires showed narrower CDR3 length ranges than controls.

Every participant with HIV received treatment in the United States. This specimen was unsorted PBMCs, taken roughly 2.5 years before starting antiretroviral therapy. The source is a woman aged 45 to 65 with HIV. The chain links TRBV5-1 to TRBJ2-1; 10 bases fit TRBD1. CDR3 bases: TGCGCCAGCAGCGTTGGACAGGGGGTGGGTGAGCAGTTCTTC. Its protein is CASSVGQGVGEQFF.